This TCR beta chain comes out of a study of blood T cell repertoires in COVID-19 (dated by TCRdb to the early 2020s). Background on the whole study: Samples covering the acute and convalescent phases of COVID-19 were provided by collaborators in the United States, Italy and Spain. The material from the prospective study consisted of cDNA or gDNA derived from T cells, B-cell-depleted T cells, or PBMCs. The dataset comprised deeply sampled blood TCRbeta repertoires from subjects exposed to, actively infected with, or recovered from COVID-19. The repertoires were released in a freely available public database intended as a resource for research on the immune response to SARS-CoV-2. The samples were drawn from two sources: the first 160 participants of the ongoing ImmuneRACE study, and approximately 1,300 subjects contributed by 6 global collaborators. A de-identified subject ID, COVID-19 status, age in years and sex were almost always included in the sample metadata. Where available, HLA class I and class II types were obtained from metadata supplied by the sample provider rather than from assay-based typing. Here is what the overall study found, with its caveats: Clinical and demographic metadata were provided uncurated, with the amount varying by source and participant.

The immunoSEQ Assay, a bias-controlled multiplex PCR, was used to amplify TCRbeta CDR3 regions from genomic DNA. The paper's data handling went like this. Within the assay, amplification of reference gene primers was used to estimate how many nucleated cells each sample contained. To quantify the absolute abundance of each unique TCRbeta CDR3 rearrangement, sequence reads were collapsed and filtered. For each sample, productive Simpson clonality was calculated as the square root of Simpson's diversity index over productive rearrangements. TCRdb holds this immuneACCESS table with in-frame rearrangements only. Some clones are missing; in checked studies, unresolved V genes explain under half, and the rest has no known cause. V and J calls and clone size are given by that table; D and trimming were obtained from the DNA. In all, the sample holds under 200,000 clones, and 84% of those were seen once. The ten largest account for approximately 2.4% of the sample.

Comments on this clone: The antigen this receptor binds is unknown. It has no much larger one-base neighbor in the sample; base qualities were not kept.

The germline V gene gives CDR1 as SGHAT and CDR2 as FQNNGV. The junction carries 9 bases between V and J, which are trimmed by 3 bases and 0 bases respectively. The CDR3 measures 15 amino acids from cysteine to phenylalanine. The only DNA kept is the CDR3, 45 bases in frame from the first base. Whole blood was collected in K2EDTA tubes by collaborating institutions according to the institutions' own protocols. For TCRbeta analysis, collaborators shipped samples as frozen whole blood, isolated PBMCs, or DNA extracted from either of those sample types. Sequencing input: peripheral blood. This sequence was found in a human donor with acute or convalescent COVID-19. The donor label of this sample is uncertain. The chain was built from TRBV11-2 and TRBJ2-1; the D gene is possibly TRBD1, with 6 bases matching. The CDR3 is CASSFEGVSYNEQFF. At the DNA level, the sequence is TGTGCCAGCAGCTTCGAGGGGGTCTCCTACAATGAGCAGTTCTTC. The full variable domain, completed from the reference TRBV11-2 and TRBJ2-1 proteins outside the CDR3, reads EAGVAQSPRYKIIEKRQSVAFWCNPISGHATLYWYQQILGQGPKLLIQFQNNGVVDDSQLPKDRFSAERLKGVDSTLKIQPAKLEDSAVYLCASSFEGVSYNEQFFGPGTRLTVL.